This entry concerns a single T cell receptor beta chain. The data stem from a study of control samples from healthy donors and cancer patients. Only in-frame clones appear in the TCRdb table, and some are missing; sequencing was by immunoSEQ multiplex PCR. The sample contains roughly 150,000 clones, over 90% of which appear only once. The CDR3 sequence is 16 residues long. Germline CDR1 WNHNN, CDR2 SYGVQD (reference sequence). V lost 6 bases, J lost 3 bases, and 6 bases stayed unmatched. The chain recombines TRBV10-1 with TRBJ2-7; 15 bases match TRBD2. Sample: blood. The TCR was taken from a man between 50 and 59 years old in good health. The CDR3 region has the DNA TGCGCCAGCAGCCTCGGGACTAGCGGGAGGAGCTACGAGCAGTACTTC. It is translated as CASSLGTSGRSYEQYF.